This passage covers 3 T cell receptor beta chains from one sample sequenced in a study of blood T cell repertoires in COVID-19. Repertoires were generated with immunoSEQ multiplex PCR, while TCRdb's copy carries only in-frame clones and drops some. The repertoire holds around 130,000 clones, around 79% seen once, with roughly a fifth in the top ten. Sequencing was performed on peripheral blood. These TCRs come from an elderly man with acute or convalescent COVID-19.

V usage is TRBV30 and J usage is TRBJ2-4; D gene uncertain. V dropped 1 base and J dropped 3 bases, with 16 bases sitting between them. CDR1 is GTSNPN and CDR2 is SVGIG in the germline V gene (reference sequence). This CDR3 comprises 16 residues. CDR3 bases: TGTGCCTGGAGTGAACAAGTTGCCCCTAGCAAAAACATTCAGTACTTC. This translates into CAWSEQVAPSKNIQYF.

The CDR3 bases are TGTGCCAGTCGCGACAGGGCAAATTCACCCCTCCACTTT. Residues: CASRDRANSPLHF. The chain is built from TRBV6-5 and TRBJ1-6; TRBD1 matches at 7 bases. Germline assignment: CDR1 MNHEY and CDR2 SVGAGI. This CDR3 has 13 amino acids. With 9 bases clipped from V and 7 bases from J, the junction kept 6 bases outside the gene matches.

The chain links TRBV6-2 or TRBV6-3 to TRBJ2-4, with a tentative D call TRBD1 (6 bases). V shed 0 bases and J shed 1 base, with 13 bases lying between them. The CDR3 runs 17 residues. Germline lookup yields CDR1 MNHEY and CDR2 SVGEGT. CDR3: CASSYSSGQPAKNIQYF. DNA for the CDR3: TGTGCCAGCAGTTACTCGAGCGGACAGCCGGCCAAAAACATTCAGTACTTC.